Listed here are 25 T cell receptor beta chains from one sample, sequenced in a study of cytomegalovirus exposure and HLA in healthy donors. This PCR relied on a set of 60 Vbeta primers and 13 Jbeta primers. Method: immunoSEQ multiplex PCR; TCRdb's copy keeps in-frame clones and lacks some. This sample carries about 180,000 clones, about 78% of them seen once, and the ten largest clones take roughly 5%. Sequencing was done on a sample of PBMCs. The receptor source for this set is a man aged 35-49 years in good health and CMV-seronegative.

This clone was seen a handful of times. V and J are TRBV6-1 and TRBJ1-4; D is possibly TRBD1 (6 bases). V was pared by 6 bases and J by 5 bases, with 10 bases between. There are 13 residues in the CDR3. Germline assignment: CDR1 MNHNS and CDR2 SASEGT. CDR3 sequence (DNA): TGTGCCAGCAGGGGGGGGGCGAATGAAAAACTGTTTTTT. Translation gives CASRGGANEKLFF.

The CDR3 sequence: CASSPPGGYNEQFF. The DNA of the CDR3 is TGTGCCAGCTCACCACCGGGGGGATACAATGAGCAGTTCTTC. The rearrangement links TRBV18 to TRBJ2-1, with a weak D call TRBD2 (6 bases). The CDR3 is 14 residues long. V lost 0 bases and J 4 bases, leaving 7 bases between the germline ends. CDR1 KGHSH and CDR2 LQKENI come from the germline V gene. The whole variable domain, filled in from reference TRBV18 and TRBJ2-1, reads NAGVMQNPRHLVRRRGQEARLRCSPMKGHSHVYWYRQLPEEGLKFMVYLQKENIIDESGMPKERFSAEFPKEGPSILRIQQVVRGDSAAYFCASSPPGGYNEQFFGPGTRLTVL.

CDR3 residues: CASSSWDREAFF. CDR3 nucleotides: TGTGCCAGCAGCTCATGGGACAGGGAAGCTTTCTTT. The chain is built from TRBV5-4 and TRBJ1-1, with 8 bases identical to TRBD1. V lost 3 bases and J lost 8; bases outside the gene matches: 3. The CDR3 runs to 12 residues. CDR1 and CDR2 from the germline V gene are SGHNT and YYREEE (reference sequence).

This chain uses TRBV11-2 with TRBJ1-6; D not certain. The CDR3 spans 14 residues. CDR1 is SGHAT, CDR2 FQNNGV, per germline. Trimming left V 3 bases short and J 6 bases short, with 9 bases between. As DNA, the CDR3 is TGTGCCAGCAGCTTTCGGTGGAGTAATTCACCCCTCCACTTT. Translated, it gives CASSFRWSNSPLHF.

V usage is TRBV9 and J usage is TRBJ2-7, with TRBD2 matching 14 bases. V dropped 2 bases and J dropped 3; count of bases not matched to a gene: 1. The CDR3 is 15 residues long. The germline gives CDR1 SGDLS, CDR2 YYNGEE. The CDR3 DNA reads as TGTGCCAGCAGCGTGACTAGCGGGGGGGTCTACGAGCAGTACTTC. Amino acids: CASSVTSGGVYEQYF. Drawing the rest from reference TRBV9 and TRBJ2-7, the complete variable domain is DSGVTQTPKHLITATGQRVTLRCSPRSGDLSVYWYQQSLDQGLQFLIQYYNGEERAKGNILERFSAQQFPDLHSELNLSSLELGDSALYFCASSVTSGGVYEQYFGPGTRLTVT.

The J gene is TRBJ1-2, the V gene TRBV28, with a tentative D call TRBD1 (6 bases). V was trimmed by 5 bases and J by 5 bases, leaving 9 bases between them. The CDR3 has 12 amino acids. From germline, CDR1 is MDHEN and CDR2 SYDVKM. CDR3 amino acids: CASSLQGYGYTF. The DNA for the CDR3 is TGTGCCAGCAGTCTACAGGGTTATGGCTACACCTTC.

This CDR3 is CAISESGNRGNTIYF. CDR3 DNA sequence: TGTGCCATCAGTGAGTCTGGAAACAGAGGAAACACCATATATTTT. The V and J genes are TRBV10-3 and TRBJ1-3; D not resolved. With 0 bases removed from V and 4 bases from J, the gap between germline ends came to 10 bases. The CDR3 is 15 amino acids. CDR1 and CDR2 from the germline V gene are ENHRY and SYGVKD.

The CDR3 region is CASSGNRGVNEKLFF. The CDR3 DNA reads as TGTGCCAGCAGTGGGAACAGGGGGGTTAATGAAAAACTGTTTTTT. The chain recombines TRBV6-1 with TRBJ1-4; TRBD1 matches at 8 bases. V lost 4 bases, J lost 4 bases, and 5 bases stayed unmatched. The germline CDR1 and CDR2 sequences are MNHNS and SASEGT. The CDR3 spans 15 residues.

This clone was seen a handful of times. The rearrangement uses TRBV25-1 and TRBJ2-1; tentatively, D is TRBD2 (7 bases). Germline assignment: CDR1 MGHDK and CDR2 SYGVNS. CDR3 length: 15 amino acids. With 1 base removed from V and 7 bases from J, the gap between germline ends came to 14 bases. The CDR3 DNA is TGTGCCAGCAGTGAATCGGGGGGCCAAAGGAATGAGCAGTTCTTC. It is translated as CASSESGGQRNEQFF.

The sample holds one count of this clone. The chain links TRBV19 to TRBJ1-2, with 7 bases lining up with TRBD1. There are 12 residues in the CDR3. The V gene's germline CDR1 is LNHDA and CDR2 SQIVND (reference sequence). Trimming at V came to 6 bases and at J to 10 bases, leaving 8 bases not matched to a gene. The DNA for the CDR3 is TGTGCCAGTAGGACAGGGCCCTCCGCCTACACCTTC. Its protein product is CASRTGPSAYTF.

Notes on this clone: This same CDR3 is encoded by further DNA sequences in the sample. The V gene is TRBV29-1, the J gene TRBJ2-5; 10 bases are a match to TRBD1. From germline, CDR1 is SQVTM and CDR2 ANQGSEA. V shed 7 bases and J 5 bases; nucleotides not matched to a gene: 4. This CDR3 is built from 12 residues. This chain's CDR3 is CSADRGGETQYF. CDR3 in DNA: TGCAGCGCGGACAGGGGGGGGGAGACCCAGTACTTC.

This clone was observed a single time. V usage is TRBV5-1 and J usage is TRBJ2-3; D is perhaps TRBD2 (7 bases). The CDR3 runs to 14 residues. The V gene lost 5 bases and the J gene lost 4 bases, with 14 bases spanning the gap. Germline CDR1 and CDR2: SGHRS and YFSETQ. The CDR3: CASSITGGADTQYF. CDR3 coding DNA: TGCGCCAGCAGTATTACGGGGGGCGCAGATACGCAGTATTTT.

This clone has just a few counts. This chain links TRBV5-4 with TRBJ2-5, with TRBD2 identical over 8 bases. The CDR3 spans 16 residues. Germline V gene sequence: CDR1 SGHNT, CDR2 YYREEE (reference sequence). With V trimmed by 4 bases and J by 5 bases, 13 bases remained unmatched. Written as DNA, the CDR3 is TGTGCCAGCAGCCCCCTTAGCGGGACTGTTAGGGAGACCCAGTACTTC. It translates to CASSPLSGTVRETQYF.

This chain connects TRBV19 to TRBJ2-7, with D tentatively TRBD1 (6 bases). Germline CDR1 reads LNHDA; CDR2 reads SQIVND (reference sequence). There are 14 residues in the CDR3. V lost 0 bases, J lost 7 bases, and 13 bases lay in between. The CDR3 here is CASSIDLGRGEQYF. In nucleotides, the CDR3 is TGTGCCAGTAGTATAGATTTAGGCAGGGGAGAGCAGTACTTC.

This clone was counted between two and nine times. The chain recombines TRBV7-2 with TRBJ2-3; 8 nucleotides match TRBD2. This CDR3 is built from 16 residues. The germline V gene has CDR1 SGHTA and CDR2 FQGNSA. V trimming: 5 bases; J trimming: 0 bases; junction bases outside the gene matches: 7. CDR3 amino acids: CASSPIAGGSTDTQYF. The CDR3 bases are TGTGCCAGCAGCCCCATCGCGGGGGGTAGCACAGATACGCAGTATTTT.

The rearrangement links TRBV18 to TRBJ2-7, with D maybe TRBD2 (6 bases). The CDR3 runs to 12 residues. Germline V gene data show CDR1 as KGHSH and CDR2 as LQKENI. Trimming pared 6 bases from V and 2 bases from J, leaving 8 bases between. CDR3 nucleotides: TGTGCCAGCTCGGGGGAGGCCTACGAGCAGTACTTC. Protein: CASSGEAYEQYF.

This clone was detected once. The chain recombines TRBV7-8 with TRBJ1-3; D unclear. V was pared by 4 bases and J by 0 bases, with 13 bases between. This CDR3 is built from 16 residues. Germline lookup yields CDR1 SGHVS and CDR2 FQNEAQ. CDR3 protein: CASSSASYFSGNTIYF. The CDR3 DNA is TGTGCCAGCAGCTCCGCGTCCTATTTCTCTGGAAACACCATATATTTT.

The genes are TRBV7-9 and TRBJ2-3, with 9 nucleotides matching TRBD1. The length of the CDR3 is 17 residues. Germline values: CDR1 SEHNR, CDR2 FQNEAQ (reference sequence). Trimming removed 4 bases from V and 2 bases from J; junction bases left unmatched: 10. CDR3 protein: CASSSILGQGVTDTQYF. In nucleotides, the CDR3 is TGTGCCAGCAGCTCGATCCTGGGACAGGGTGTCACAGATACGCAGTATTTT.

The genes are TRBV5-1 and TRBJ1-5, with no clear D. Germline CDR1 SGHRS, CDR2 YFSETQ. CDR3 size: 16 residues. V lost 0 bases and J lost 4, with 14 bases in between. CDR3 amino acids: CASSLEAGGGNQPQHF. The DNA of the CDR3 is TGCGCCAGCAGCTTGGAGGCGGGTGGCGGGAATCAGCCCCAGCATTTT. Together with reference TRBV5-1 and TRBJ1-5, the CDR3 gives the full variable domain: KAGVTQTPRYLIKTRGQQVTLSCSPISGHRSVSWYQQTPGQGLQFLFEYFSETQRNKGNFPGRFSGRQFSNSRSEMNVSTLELGDSALYLCASSLEAGGGNQPQHFGDGTRLSIL.

CDR3 residues: CASSQGISGNTIYF. CDR3 DNA: TGTGCCAGCAGCCAGGGGATCTCTGGAAACACCATATATTTT. This chain joins TRBV6-5 and TRBJ1-3; a possible D gene is TRBD1 (6 bases). The CDR3 spans 14 residues. Germline V gene sequence: CDR1 MNHEY, CDR2 SVGAGI. The V end lost 6 bases, the J end lost 0 bases, and 9 bases lay between the germline ends.

The J gene is TRBJ2-3, the V gene TRBV5-1; possibly TRBD2 for D (6 bases). CDR3 size: 18 residues. V lost 2 bases, J lost 0 bases, and 19 bases lay in between. CDR1 SGHRS and CDR2 YFSETQ come from the germline V gene. In DNA form, the CDR3 reads TGCGCCAGCAGCTTCATCCCGACTAGTGGCGGTAGCACAGATACGCAGTATTTT. Translation: CASSFIPTSGGSTDTQYF.

The CDR3 DNA is TGTGCCAGCAGCTTAACTAGCGGGAGGGACAATGAGCAGTTCTTC. This encodes CASSLTSGRDNEQFF. The chain couples TRBV7-6 to TRBJ2-1; 13 bases fit TRBD2. CDR3 size: 15 residues. V shed 2 bases, J shed 5 bases, and the junction held 0 bases outside the gene matches. Germline V CDR1 and CDR2: SGHVS, FNYEAQ.

V usage is TRBV4-1 and J usage is TRBJ2-3, with 7 bases identical to TRBD2. Germline loops: CDR1 MGHRA, CDR2 YSYEKL. The CDR3 consists of 16 residues. Germline trimming cut 1 base from V and 0 bases from J; bases unmatched to any gene: 4. The CDR3 is CASSQGRDYSTDTQYF. CDR3 nucleotide sequence: TGCGCCAGCAGCCAAGGGCGGGACTACAGCACAGATACGCAGTATTTT.

The chain couples TRBV19 to TRBJ1-1; tentatively, D is TRBD1 (5 bases). V lost 0 bases and J lost 4, with 18 bases in between. The CDR3 consists of 17 residues. Germline V lookup: CDR1 LNHDA, CDR2 SQIVND (reference sequence). For the CDR3, the DNA is TGTGCCAGTAGTATAGAGCGACAGAGAGGCTCGGGCACTGAAGCTTTCTTT. Translation: CASSIERQRGSGTEAFF. Combining the CDR3 with reference TRBV19 and TRBJ1-1 gives the whole variable domain DGGITQSPKYLFRKEGQNVTLSCEQNLNHDAMYWYRQDPGQGLRLIYYSQIVNDFQKGDIAEGYSVSREKKESFPLTVTSAQKNPTAFYLCASSIERQRGSGTEAFFGQGTRLTVV.

The rearrangement uses TRBV5-1 and TRBJ2-5; 12 bases map to TRBD2. The CDR3 covers 15 residues. Germline V gene data show CDR1 as SGHRS and CDR2 as YFSETQ. V shed 5 bases and J 1 base; nucleotides not matched to a gene: 3. The CDR3 nucleotides are TGCGCCAGCAGGGGACTAGCGGGCGTCCAAGAGACCCAGTACTTC. Translating gives CASRGLAGVQETQYF.